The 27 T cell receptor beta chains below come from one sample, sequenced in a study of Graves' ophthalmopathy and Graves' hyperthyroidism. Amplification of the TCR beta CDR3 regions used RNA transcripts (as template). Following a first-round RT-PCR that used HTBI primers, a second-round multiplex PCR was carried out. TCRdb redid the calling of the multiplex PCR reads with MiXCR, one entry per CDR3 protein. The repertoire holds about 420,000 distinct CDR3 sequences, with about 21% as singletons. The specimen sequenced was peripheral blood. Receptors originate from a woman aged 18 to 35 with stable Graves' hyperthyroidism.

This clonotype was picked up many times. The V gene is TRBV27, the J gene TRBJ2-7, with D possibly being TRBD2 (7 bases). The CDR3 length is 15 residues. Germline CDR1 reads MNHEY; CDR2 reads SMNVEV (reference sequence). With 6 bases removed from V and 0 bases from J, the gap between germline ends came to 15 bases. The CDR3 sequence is CASRSRGGPSYEQYF. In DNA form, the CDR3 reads TGTGCCAGCAGGTCAAGGGGGGGGCCCTCCTACGAGCAGTACTTC.

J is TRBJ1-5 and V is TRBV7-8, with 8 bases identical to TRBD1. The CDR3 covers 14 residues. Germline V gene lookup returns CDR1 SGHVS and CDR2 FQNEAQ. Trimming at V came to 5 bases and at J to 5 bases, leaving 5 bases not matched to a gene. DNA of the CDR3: TGTGCCAGCAGCGTAGGACAGGGATATCAGCCCCAGCATTTT. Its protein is CASSVGQGYQPQHF.

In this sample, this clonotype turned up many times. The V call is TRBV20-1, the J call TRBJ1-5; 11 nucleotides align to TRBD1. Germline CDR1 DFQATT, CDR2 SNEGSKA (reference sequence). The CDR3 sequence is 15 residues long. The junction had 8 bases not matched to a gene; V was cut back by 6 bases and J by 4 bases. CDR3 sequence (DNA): TGCAGTGCCCCCCGGGACAGGGGGGCTAATCAGCCCCAGCATTTT. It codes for CSAPRDRGANQPQHF.

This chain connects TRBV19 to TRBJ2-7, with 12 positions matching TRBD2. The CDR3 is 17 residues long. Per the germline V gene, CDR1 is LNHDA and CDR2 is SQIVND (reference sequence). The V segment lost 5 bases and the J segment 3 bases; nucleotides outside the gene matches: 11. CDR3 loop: CASSYRSETSGGYEQYF. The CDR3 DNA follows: TGTGCCAGTAGTTACCGATCGGAGACTAGCGGGGGCTACGAGCAGTACTTC.

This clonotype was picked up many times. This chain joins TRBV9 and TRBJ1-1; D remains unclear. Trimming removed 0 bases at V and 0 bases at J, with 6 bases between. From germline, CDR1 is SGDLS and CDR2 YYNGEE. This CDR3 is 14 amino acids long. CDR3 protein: CASSVEQMNTEAFF. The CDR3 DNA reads TGTGCCAGCAGCGTAGAACAGATGAACACTGAAGCTTTCTTT.

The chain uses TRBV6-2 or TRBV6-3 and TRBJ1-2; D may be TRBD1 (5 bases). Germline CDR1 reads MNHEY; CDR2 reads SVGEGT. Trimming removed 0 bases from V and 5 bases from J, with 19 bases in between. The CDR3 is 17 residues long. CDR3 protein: CASSYSKGPRSAYGYTF. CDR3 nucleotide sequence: TGTGCCAGCAGTTACTCGAAGGGGCCCAGGAGCGCTTATGGCTACACCTTC.

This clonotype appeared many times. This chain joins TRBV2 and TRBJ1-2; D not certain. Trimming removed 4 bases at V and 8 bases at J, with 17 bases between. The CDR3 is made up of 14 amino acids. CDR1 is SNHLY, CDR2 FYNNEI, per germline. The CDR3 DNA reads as TGTGCCAGCAGTGTAGCTCAAGTCAGTTACGGCTACACCTTC. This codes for CASSVAQVSYGYTF. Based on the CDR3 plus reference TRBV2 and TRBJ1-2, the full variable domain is EPEVTQTPSHQVTQMGQEVILRCVPISNHLYFYWYRQILGQKVEFLVSFYNNEISEKSEIFDDQFSVERPDGSNFTLKIRSTKLEDSAMYFCASSVAQVSYGYTFGSGTRLTVV.

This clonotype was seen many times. The CDR3: CAISPEQGTEAFF. The DNA of the CDR3 is TGTGCCATCAGTCCGGAACAGGGCACTGAAGCTTTCTTT. This rearrangement joins TRBV10-3 to TRBJ1-1; a possible D gene is TRBD1 (6 bases). The germline V gene has CDR1 ENHRY and CDR2 SYGVKD. This CDR3 region has 13 residues. Trimming pared 5 bases from V and 4 bases from J, leaving 11 bases between.

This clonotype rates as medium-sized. CDR3 sequence: CASSLSVGIKETQYF. The CDR3 nucleotides are TGTGCCAGCAGCTTAAGTGTGGGGATTAAAGAGACCCAGTACTTC. The chain couples TRBV7-8 to TRBJ2-5; D ambiguous. Trimming shortened V by 2 bases and J by 3 bases, and 13 bases separated the two germline ends. The CDR3 contains 15 residues. Germline V gene data show CDR1 as SGHVS and CDR2 as FQNEAQ.

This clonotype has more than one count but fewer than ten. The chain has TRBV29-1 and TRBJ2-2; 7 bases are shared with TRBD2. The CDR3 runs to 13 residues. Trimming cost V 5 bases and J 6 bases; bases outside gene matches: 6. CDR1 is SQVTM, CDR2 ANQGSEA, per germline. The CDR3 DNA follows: TGCAGCGTTAGGTGGCTAGCGGCCGGGGAGCTGTTTTTT. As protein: CSVRWLAAGELFF.

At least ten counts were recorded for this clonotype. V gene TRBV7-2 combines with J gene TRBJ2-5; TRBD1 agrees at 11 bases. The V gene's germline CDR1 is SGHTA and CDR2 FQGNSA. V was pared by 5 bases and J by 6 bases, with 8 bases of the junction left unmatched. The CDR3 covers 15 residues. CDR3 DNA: TGTGCCAGCAGCCCCCGGGACAGGGGGTGGAAGACCCAGTACTTC. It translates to CASSPRDRGWKTQYF.

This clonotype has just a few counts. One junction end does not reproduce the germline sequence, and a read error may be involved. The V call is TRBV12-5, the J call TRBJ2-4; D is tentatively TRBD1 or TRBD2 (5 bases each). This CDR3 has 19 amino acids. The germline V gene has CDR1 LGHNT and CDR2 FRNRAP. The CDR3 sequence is CASGLSQGRGGLAKNIKYF. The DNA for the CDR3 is TGTGCTAGTGGTTTGTCGCAGGGTCGTGGTGGGCTAGCCAAAAACATTAAGTACTTC. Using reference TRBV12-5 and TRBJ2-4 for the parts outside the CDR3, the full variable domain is DARVTQTPRHKVTEMGQEVTMRCQPILGHNTVFWYRQTMMQGLELLAYFRNRAPLDDSGMPKDRFSAEMPDATLATLKIQPSEPRDSAVYFCASGLSQGRGGLAKNIKYFGAGTRLSVL.

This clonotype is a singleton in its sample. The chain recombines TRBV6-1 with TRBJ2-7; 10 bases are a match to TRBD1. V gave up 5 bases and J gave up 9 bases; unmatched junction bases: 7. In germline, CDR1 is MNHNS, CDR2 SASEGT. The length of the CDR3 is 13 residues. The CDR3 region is CASSQGTGVAQYF. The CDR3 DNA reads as TGTGCCAGCAGTCAAGGGACAGGGGTGGCGCAGTACTTC.

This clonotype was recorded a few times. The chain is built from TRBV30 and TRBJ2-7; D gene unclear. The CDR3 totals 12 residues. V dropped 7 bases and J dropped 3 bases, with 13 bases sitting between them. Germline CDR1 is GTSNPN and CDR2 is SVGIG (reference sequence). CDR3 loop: CASSHLVYEQYF. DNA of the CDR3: TGTGCCTCCAGTCACCTAGTCTACGAGCAGTACTTC.

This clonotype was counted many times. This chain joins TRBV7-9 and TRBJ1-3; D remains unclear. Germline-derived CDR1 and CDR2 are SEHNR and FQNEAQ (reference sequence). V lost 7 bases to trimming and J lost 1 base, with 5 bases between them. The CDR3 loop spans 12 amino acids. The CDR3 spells CASMTSGNTIYF. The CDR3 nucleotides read TGTGCCAGCATGACATCTGGAAACACCATATATTTT.

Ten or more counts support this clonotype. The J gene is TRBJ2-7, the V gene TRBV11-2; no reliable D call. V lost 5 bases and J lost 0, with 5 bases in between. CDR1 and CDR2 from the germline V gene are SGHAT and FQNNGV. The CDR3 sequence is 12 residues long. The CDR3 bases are TGTGCCAGCAGCCGGGTCTCCTACGAGCAGTACTTC. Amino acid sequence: CASSRVSYEQYF.

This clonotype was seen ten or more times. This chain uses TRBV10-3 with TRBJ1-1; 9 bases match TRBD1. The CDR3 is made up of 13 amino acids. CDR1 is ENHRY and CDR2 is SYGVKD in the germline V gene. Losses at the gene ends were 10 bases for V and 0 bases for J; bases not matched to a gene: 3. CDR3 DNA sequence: TGTGCCACGGGGACAGGGATGAACACTGAAGCTTTCTTT. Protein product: CATGTGMNTEAFF.

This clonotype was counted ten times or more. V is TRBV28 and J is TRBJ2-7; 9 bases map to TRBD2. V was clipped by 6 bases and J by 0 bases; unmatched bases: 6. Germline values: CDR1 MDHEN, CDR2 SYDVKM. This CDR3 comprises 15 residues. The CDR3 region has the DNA TGTGCCAGCAGCGAAACAGCGGGGGGCTCCTACGAGCAGTACTTC. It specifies CASSETAGGSYEQYF.

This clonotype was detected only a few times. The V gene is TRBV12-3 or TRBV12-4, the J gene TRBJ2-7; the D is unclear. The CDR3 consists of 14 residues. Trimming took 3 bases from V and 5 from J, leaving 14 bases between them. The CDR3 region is CASSFRLQGDEQYF. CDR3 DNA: TGTGCCAGCAGTTTCCGACTTCAAGGCGACGAGCAGTACTTC.

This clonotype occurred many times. The CDR3 loop is CSGQGGTGELFF. CDR3 nucleotide sequence: TGCAGTGGTCAGGGTGGCACCGGGGAGCTGTTTTTT. V usage is TRBV20-1 and J usage is TRBJ2-2; D is perhaps TRBD1 (5 bases). Germline lookup yields CDR1 DFQATT and CDR2 SNEGSKA (reference sequence). The CDR3 length is 12 residues. Between the trimmed V and J ends, which lost 7 bases and 4 bases, there was a span of 10 bases.

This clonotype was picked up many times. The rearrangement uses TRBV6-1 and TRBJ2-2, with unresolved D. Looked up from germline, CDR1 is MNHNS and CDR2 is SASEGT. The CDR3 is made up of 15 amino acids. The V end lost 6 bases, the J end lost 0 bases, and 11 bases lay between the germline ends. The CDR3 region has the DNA TGTGCCAGCAGGAATGAGGTGACGAACACCGGGGAGCTGTTTTTT. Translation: CASRNEVTNTGELFF.

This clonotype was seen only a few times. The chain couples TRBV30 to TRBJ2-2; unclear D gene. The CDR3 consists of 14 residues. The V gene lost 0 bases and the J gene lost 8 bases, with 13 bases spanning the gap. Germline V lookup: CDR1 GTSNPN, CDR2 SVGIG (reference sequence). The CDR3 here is CAWSVPPPTGELFF. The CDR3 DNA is TGTGCCTGGAGTGTACCGCCACCTACGGGGGAGCTGTTTTTT.

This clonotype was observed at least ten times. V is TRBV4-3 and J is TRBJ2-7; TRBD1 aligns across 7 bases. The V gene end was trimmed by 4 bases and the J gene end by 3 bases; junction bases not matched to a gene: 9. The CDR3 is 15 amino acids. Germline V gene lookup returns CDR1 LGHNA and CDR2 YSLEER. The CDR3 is CASSPDRAVGYEQYF. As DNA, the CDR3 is TGCGCCAGCAGCCCAGACAGGGCTGTAGGCTACGAGCAGTACTTC.

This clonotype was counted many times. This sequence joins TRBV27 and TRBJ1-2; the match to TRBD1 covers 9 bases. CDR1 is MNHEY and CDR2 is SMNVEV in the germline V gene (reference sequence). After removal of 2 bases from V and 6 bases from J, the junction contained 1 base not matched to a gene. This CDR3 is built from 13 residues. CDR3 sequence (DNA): TGTGCCAGCAGTTTACGGACAGGGGATGGCTACACCTTC. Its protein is CASSLRTGDGYTF.

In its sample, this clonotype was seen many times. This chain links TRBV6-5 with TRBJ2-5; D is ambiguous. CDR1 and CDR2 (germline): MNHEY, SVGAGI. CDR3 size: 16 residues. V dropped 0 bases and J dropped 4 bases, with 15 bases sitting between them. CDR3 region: CASSYSGYMWGETQYF. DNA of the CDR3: TGTGCCAGCAGTTACTCGGGCTATATGTGGGGAGAGACCCAGTACTTC.

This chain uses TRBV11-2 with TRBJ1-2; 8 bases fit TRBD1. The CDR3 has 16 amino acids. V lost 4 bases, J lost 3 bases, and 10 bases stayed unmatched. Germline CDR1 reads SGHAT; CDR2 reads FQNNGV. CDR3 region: CASSSNKGQGHYGYTF. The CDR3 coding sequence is TGTGCCAGCAGCTCGAATAAAGGACAGGGTCACTATGGCTACACCTTC.

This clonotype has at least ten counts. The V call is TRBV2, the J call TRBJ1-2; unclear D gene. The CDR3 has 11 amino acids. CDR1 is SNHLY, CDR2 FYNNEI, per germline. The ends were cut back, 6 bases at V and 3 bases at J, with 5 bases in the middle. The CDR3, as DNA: TGTGCCAGCAGGGCCCACTATGGCTACACCTTC. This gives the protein CASRAHYGYTF.